Below are 16 T cell receptor beta chains sequenced from a single sample in a study of a mutant IDH1 vaccine in newly diagnosed glioma. The assay was immunoSEQ multiplex PCR, and TCRdb's table has in-frame clones only and misses some. The data contain some 50,000 clones, around 86% of them singletons. Noted time point: baseline, week 1 (first vaccination visit). Regarding treatment: pre-vaccination baseline after standard-of-care therapy. The sequencing used PBMCs, collected from a glioma patient treated with radiotherapy, temozolomide or both. These receptors came from a man aged 35-49 years with glioma.

V usage is TRBV7-9 and J usage is TRBJ2-7, with D maybe TRBD2 (6 bases). The CDR3 is 13 amino acids. V shed 5 bases and J shed 3 bases, with 11 bases lying between them. Germline V gene sequence: CDR1 SEHNR, CDR2 FQNEAQ (reference sequence). The CDR3 loop is CASSPEDYYEQYF. CDR3 in DNA: TGTGCCAGCAGCCCGGAGGACTACTACGAGCAGTACTTC.

The rearrangement links TRBV7-2 to TRBJ2-1; TRBD1 matches at 7 bases. The CDR3 runs to 15 residues. V dropped 4 bases and J dropped 5; count of bases not matched to a gene: 8. CDR1 SGHTA and CDR2 FQGNSA come from the germline V gene. CDR3 DNA sequence: TGTGCCAGCAGCTATTTGGCAGGGGGACACAATGAGCAGTTCTTC. Its protein is CASSYLAGGHNEQFF.

The V gene is TRBV11-1, the J gene TRBJ2-5; TRBD1 might be the D (5 bases). Looked up from germline, CDR1 is SGHAT and CDR2 is FQDESV (reference sequence). V lost 1 base and J 0 bases, leaving 6 bases between the germline ends. The CDR3 loop spans 14 amino acids. This chain's CDR3 is CASSLGTNQETQYF. CDR3 in DNA: TGTGCCAGCAGCTTAGGGACAAACCAAGAGACCCAGTACTTC.

This chain links TRBV2 with TRBJ1-2, with D hard to call. V shed 6 bases and J shed 2 bases, with 10 bases lying between them. The germline V gene has CDR1 SNHLY and CDR2 FYNNEI. This CDR3 is built from 13 residues. CDR3 DNA: TGTGCCAGCAGGACCGACGGCAACTATGGCTACACCTTC. As protein: CASRTDGNYGYTF.

Only one count was recorded for this clone. The rearrangement uses TRBV2 and TRBJ2-7, with D hard to call. CDR3 length: 12 amino acids. The germline CDR1 and CDR2 sequences are SNHLY and FYNNEI. V lost 5 bases to trimming and J lost 1 base, with 6 bases between them. The CDR3 protein is CASSFSSYEQYF. CDR3 in DNA: TGTGCCAGCAGTTTCTCGTCCTACGAGCAGTACTTC.

V gene TRBV4-1 combines with J gene TRBJ2-5, with TRBD1 as a possible D gene (5 bases). V was shortened by 4 bases and J by 4 bases, with 10 bases between the two germline ends. The CDR3 loop spans 13 amino acids. Germline CDR1 MGHRA, CDR2 YSYEKL. Written as DNA, the CDR3 is TGCGCCAGCAGCCGCACAGGTGGAGAGACCCAGTACTTC. Translated: CASSRTGGETQYF.

CDR3 loop: CASSYGGDNEQFF. Written as DNA, the CDR3 is TGTGCCAGCAGTTACGGGGGTGACAATGAGCAGTTCTTC. This chain links TRBV6-6 with TRBJ2-1, with D perhaps matching TRBD1 or TRBD2 (5 bases each). Germline lookup yields CDR1 MNHNY and CDR2 SVGAGI (reference sequence). CDR3 length: 13 residues. V was trimmed by 2 bases and J by 5 bases, leaving 7 bases between them.

CDR3 amino acids: CASSYRAANTGELFF. In DNA form, the CDR3 reads TGTGCCAGCAGTTACAGAGCGGCGAACACCGGGGAGCTGTTTTTT. This chain uses TRBV6-6 with TRBJ2-2, with D possibly matching TRBD2 (5 bases). Deletions cut 2 bases from V and 0 bases from J, with 7 bases between. Germline-derived CDR1 and CDR2 are MNHNY and SVGAGI (reference sequence). The CDR3 spans 15 residues.

This clone was picked up a small number of times. CDR3 sequence (DNA): TGTGCCAGCAGTCCGAAAGTGTCTGGAAACACCATATATTTT. As protein: CASSPKVSGNTIYF. This chain uses TRBV7-9 with TRBJ1-3; D remains unclear. This CDR3 has 14 amino acids. V shed 6 bases and J shed 1 base, with 10 bases lying between them. Per the germline V gene, CDR1 is SEHNR and CDR2 is FQNEAQ (reference sequence).

The chain links TRBV5-5 to TRBJ2-5; possible D gene TRBD2, 5 bases. Germline CDR1 and CDR2: SGHKS and YYEKEE (reference sequence). Deletions cut 0 bases from V and 2 bases from J, with 8 bases between. This CDR3 has 14 residues. The CDR3 spells CASSLVRGQETQYF. CDR3 nucleotide sequence: TGTGCCAGCAGCTTGGTTCGGGGACAAGAGACCCAGTACTTC.

This chain connects TRBV7-2 to TRBJ1-2; possible D gene TRBD1, 6 bases. V lost 5 bases and J 8 bases, leaving 15 bases between the germline ends. This CDR3 is 13 amino acids long. Germline V gene lookup returns CDR1 SGHTA and CDR2 FQGNSA. The CDR3 coding sequence is TGTGCCAGCAGCGTACAGGGAGGGGACGGCTACACCTTC. Translating gives CASSVQGGDGYTF.

The V gene is TRBV7-2, the J gene TRBJ2-5; weak D call: TRBD2 (5 bases). Germline-derived CDR1 and CDR2 are SGHTA and FQGNSA. Trimming shortened V by 2 bases and J by 4 bases, and 8 bases separated the two germline ends. CDR3 size: 13 residues. This chain's CDR3 is CASSLNRGETQYF. The CDR3 DNA follows: TGTGCCAGCAGCTTAAACCGGGGAGAGACCCAGTACTTC.

This clone was counted a single time. Other nucleotide sequences from this sample produce the same CDR3. The chain recombines TRBV6-6 with TRBJ2-7; perhaps TRBD2 as D (5 bases). Germline-derived CDR1 and CDR2 are MNHNY and SVGAGI (reference sequence). V lost 6 bases, J lost 3 bases, and 12 bases lay in between. This CDR3 is 13 amino acids long. For the CDR3, the DNA is TGTGCCAGCAGCTTCCCAGGAGGCTACGAGCAGTACTTC. It is translated as CASSFPGGYEQYF.

The genes are TRBV19 and TRBJ1-1; D unresolved. This CDR3 is 13 amino acids long. Germline CDR1 is LNHDA and CDR2 is SQIVND (reference sequence). V was pared by 3 bases and J by 0 bases, with 5 bases between. CDR3 coding DNA: TGTGCCAGTAGTATTTCCGTGAACACTGAAGCTTTCTTT. It encodes CASSISVNTEAFF.

This rearrangement joins TRBV5-4 to TRBJ1-2; the D gene is possibly TRBD1 (6 bases). This CDR3 comprises 13 residues. Germline CDR1 is SGHNT and CDR2 is YYREEE (reference sequence). V was clipped by 4 bases and J by 4 bases, with 11 bases between them. CDR3 protein: CASSPDSSYGYTF. The CDR3 region has the DNA TGTGCCAGCAGCCCGGACAGTTCCTATGGCTACACCTTC. Filled out from reference TRBV5-4 and TRBJ1-2, the complete variable domain reads ETGVTQSPTHLIKTRGQQVTLRCSSQSGHNTVSWYQQALGQGPQFIFQYYREEENGRGNFPPRFSGLQFPNYSSELNVNALELDDSALYLCASSPDSSYGYTFGSGTRLTVV.

CDR3 in DNA: TGTGCCAGCAGTGTTGACAGGGGGCTCTCTGGAAACACCATATATTTT. The encoded protein is CASSVDRGLSGNTIYF. This chain joins TRBV6-1 and TRBJ1-3; 10 positions agree with TRBD1. CDR1 and CDR2 (germline): MNHNS, SASEGT. The CDR3 contains 16 residues. V was clipped by 4 bases and J by 0 bases; unmatched bases: 3.